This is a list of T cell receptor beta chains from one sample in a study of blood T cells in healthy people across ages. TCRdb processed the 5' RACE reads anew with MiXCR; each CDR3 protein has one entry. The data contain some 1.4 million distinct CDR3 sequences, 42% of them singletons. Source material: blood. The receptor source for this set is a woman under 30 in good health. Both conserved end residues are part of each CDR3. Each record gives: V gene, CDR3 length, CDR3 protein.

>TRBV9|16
CASSASPNPELYEQYF
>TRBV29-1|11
CSVEFQFEQYF
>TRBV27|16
CASSKTDRGPSGGYTF
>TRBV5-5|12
CASSFSYNEQYF
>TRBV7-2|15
CASSLGGRMNTEAFF
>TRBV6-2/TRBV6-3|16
CASRKTSGGSTDTQYF
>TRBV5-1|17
CASSLLRLARNTGELFF
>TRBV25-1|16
CASSEGRHTSTDTQYF
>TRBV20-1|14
CSVFTGGSNQPQHF
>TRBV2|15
CASSAQRGRQGTQYF
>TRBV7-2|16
CASSFPGLATNNEQFF
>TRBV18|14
CASSPTGWENEQFF
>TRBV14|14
CASSQAYGAYEQYF
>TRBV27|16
CASSLRPSNRGETQYF
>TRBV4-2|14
CANSQWTGQYEQFF
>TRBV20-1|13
CSAGLAGGYEQYF
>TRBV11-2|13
CASSSPGGYEQYF
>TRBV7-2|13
CASTGTNPYEQYF
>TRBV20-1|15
CSARFPGRGDSEQYF
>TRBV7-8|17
CASSSLAGGGNQETQYF
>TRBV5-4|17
CASSFDRAYHSNQPQHF
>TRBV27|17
CASSGRLETGPRSSYTF